This TCR beta chain was sequenced in a study of cytomegalovirus exposure and HLA in healthy donors. TCRdb's table, derived via immunoSEQ multiplex PCR, lists solely in-frame clones and lacks some. In the table there are about 120,000 clones, about 96% of which are singletons. The CDR3 is 13 residues long. V was clipped by 1 base and J by 5 bases, with 9 bases between them. The J gene is TRBJ1-2, the V gene TRBV5-3, with D tentatively TRBD1 (5 bases). TRBV5-3 is an ORF, with its function uncertain. The sequencing input was PBMCs. This TCR was recovered from a man between 18 and 29 years old in good health and CMV-seronegative. The CDR3 loop reads CARSLRAGYGYTF. CDR3 DNA: TGTGCCAGAAGCTTGCGGGCAGGGTATGGCTACACCTTC.